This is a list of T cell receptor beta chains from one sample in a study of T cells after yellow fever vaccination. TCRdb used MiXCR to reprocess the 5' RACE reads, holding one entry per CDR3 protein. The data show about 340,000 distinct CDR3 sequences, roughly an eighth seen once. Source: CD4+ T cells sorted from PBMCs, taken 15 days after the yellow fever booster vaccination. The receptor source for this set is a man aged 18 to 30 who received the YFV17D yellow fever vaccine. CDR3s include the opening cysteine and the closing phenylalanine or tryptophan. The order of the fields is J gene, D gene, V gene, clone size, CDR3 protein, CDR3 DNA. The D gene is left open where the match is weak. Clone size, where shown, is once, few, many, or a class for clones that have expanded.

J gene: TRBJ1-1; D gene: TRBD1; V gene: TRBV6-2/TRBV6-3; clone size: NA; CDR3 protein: CASSTNRDRVSRTEAFF; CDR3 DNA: TGTGCCAGCAGCACCAACCGGGACAGGGTGTCACGCACTGAAGCTTTCTTT
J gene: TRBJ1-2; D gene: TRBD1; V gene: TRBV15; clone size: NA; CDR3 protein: CATSRATGGDYYGYTF; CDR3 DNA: TGTGCCACCAGCAGAGCTACAGGGGGGGATTACTATGGCTACACCTTC
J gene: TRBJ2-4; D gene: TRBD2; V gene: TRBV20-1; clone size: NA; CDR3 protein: CSAEPGGNIQYF; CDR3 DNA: TGCAGTGCCGAACCCGGGGGGAACATTCAGTACTTC
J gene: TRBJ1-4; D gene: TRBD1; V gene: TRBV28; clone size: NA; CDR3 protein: CASSLPQGNEKLFF; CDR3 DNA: TGTGCCAGCAGTTTACCACAGGGGAATGAAAAACTGTTTTTT
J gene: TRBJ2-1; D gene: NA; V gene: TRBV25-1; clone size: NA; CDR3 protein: CASGEDNSYNEQFF; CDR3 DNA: TGTGCCAGTGGGGAGGACAACTCCTACAATGAGCAGTTCTTC
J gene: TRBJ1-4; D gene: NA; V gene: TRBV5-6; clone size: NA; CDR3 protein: CASSFGAHNEKLFF; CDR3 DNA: TGTGCCAGCAGCTTTGGGGCCCACAATGAAAAACTGTTTTTT
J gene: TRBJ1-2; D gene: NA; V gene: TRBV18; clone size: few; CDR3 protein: CASSPSAANNYGYTF; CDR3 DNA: TGTGCCAGCTCACCATCCGCAGCTAATAACTATGGCTACACCTTC
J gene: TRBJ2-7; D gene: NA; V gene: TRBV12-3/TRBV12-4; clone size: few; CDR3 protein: CASSLAGVIPYEQYF; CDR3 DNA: TGTGCCAGCAGTCTTGCAGGGGTTATCCCCTACGAGCAGTACTTC
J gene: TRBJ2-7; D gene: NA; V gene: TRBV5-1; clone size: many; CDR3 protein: CASSWRPVSYEQYF; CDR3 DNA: TGCGCCAGCAGCTGGAGACCCGTATCCTACGAGCAGTACTTC
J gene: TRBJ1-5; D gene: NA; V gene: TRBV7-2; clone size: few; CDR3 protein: CASSLQMTGHQPQHF; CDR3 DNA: TGTGCCAGCAGCCTCCAGATGACAGGACATCAGCCCCAGCATTTT
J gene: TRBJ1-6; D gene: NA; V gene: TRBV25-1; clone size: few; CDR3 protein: CASSEYGGAPLHF; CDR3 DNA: TGTGCCAGCAGTGAATATGGGGGGGCACCCCTCCACTTT
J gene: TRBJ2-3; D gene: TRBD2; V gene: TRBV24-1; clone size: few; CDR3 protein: CATQTSGTDTQYF; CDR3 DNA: TGTGCCACTCAGACTAGCGGCACAGATACGCAGTATTTT
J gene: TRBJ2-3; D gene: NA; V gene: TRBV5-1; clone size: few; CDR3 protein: CATAPGPASTDTQYF; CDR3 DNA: TGCGCCACCGCCCCGGGGCCAGCCAGCACAGATACGCAGTATTTT
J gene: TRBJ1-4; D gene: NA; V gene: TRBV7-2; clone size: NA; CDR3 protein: CASSLGQTDGKLFF; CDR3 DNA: TGTGCCAGCAGCTTAGGGCAGACGGACGGAAAACTGTTTTTT
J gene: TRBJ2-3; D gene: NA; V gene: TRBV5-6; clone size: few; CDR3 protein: CASSSQQGTDTQYF; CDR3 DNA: TGTGCCAGCAGCTCCCAGCAGGGAACAGATACGCAGTATTTT
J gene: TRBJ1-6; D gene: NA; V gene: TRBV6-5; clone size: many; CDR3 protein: CASTPQEYNSPLHF; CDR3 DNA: TGTGCCAGCACCCCCCAGGAATATAATTCACCCCTCCACTTT
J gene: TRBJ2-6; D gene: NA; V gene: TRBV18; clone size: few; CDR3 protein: CASSPGGPFSGANVLTF; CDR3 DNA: TGTGCCAGCTCACCCGGGGGTCCCTTCTCTGGGGCCAACGTCCTGACTTTC
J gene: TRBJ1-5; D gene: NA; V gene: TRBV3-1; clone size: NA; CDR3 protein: CASSRDLNQPQHF; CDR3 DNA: TGTGCCAGCAGCCGGGACCTGAATCAGCCCCAGCATTTT
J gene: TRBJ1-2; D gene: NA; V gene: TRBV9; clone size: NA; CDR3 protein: CASSPTLGVNYGYTF; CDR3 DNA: TGTGCCAGCAGCCCAACTCTTGGCGTAAACTATGGCTACACCTTC
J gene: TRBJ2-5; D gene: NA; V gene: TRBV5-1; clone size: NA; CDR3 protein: CASSLGSRKETQYF; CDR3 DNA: TGCGCCAGCAGCTTGGGGTCCAGGAAAGAGACCCAGTACTTC
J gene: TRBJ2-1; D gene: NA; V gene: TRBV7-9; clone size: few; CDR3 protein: CASSLEPPRMYNEQFF; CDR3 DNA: TGTGCCAGCAGCTTAGAGCCCCCCCGAATGTACAATGAGCAGTTCTTC
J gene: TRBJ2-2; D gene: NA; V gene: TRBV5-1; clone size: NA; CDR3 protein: CASSLQGEAGELFF; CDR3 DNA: TGCGCCAGCAGCTTACAGGGAGAGGCCGGGGAGCTGTTTTTT
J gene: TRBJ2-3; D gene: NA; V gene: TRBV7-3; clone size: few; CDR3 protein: CASSLTGTWGDTQYF; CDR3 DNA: TGTGCCAGCAGCCTCACCGGGACCTGGGGCGATACGCAGTATTTT
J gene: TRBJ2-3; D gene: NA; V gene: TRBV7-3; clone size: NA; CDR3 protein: CASSTRDQVYRQYF; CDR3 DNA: TGTGCCAGCAGCACTCGGGACCAGGTTTACAGACAGTATTTT
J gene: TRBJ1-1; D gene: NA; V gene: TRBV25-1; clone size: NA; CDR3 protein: CASSFGSQVRRAFF; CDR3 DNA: TGTGCCAGCAGTTTCGGCTCTCAGGTTAGACGAGCTTTCTTT
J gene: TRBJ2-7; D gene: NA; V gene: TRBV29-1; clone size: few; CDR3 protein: CSVLGGSYEQYF; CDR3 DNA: TGCAGCGTGCTAGGGGGGTCCTACGAGCAGTACTTC
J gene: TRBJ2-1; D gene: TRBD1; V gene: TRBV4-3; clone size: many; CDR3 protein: CASSQRAQGAYNEQFF; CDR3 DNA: TGCGCCAGCAGCCAAAGGGCACAGGGGGCATACAATGAGCAGTTCTTC
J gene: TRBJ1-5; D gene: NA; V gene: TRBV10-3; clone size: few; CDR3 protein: CAIRPGEESQPQHF; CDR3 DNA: TGTGCCATCCGTCCGGGGGAGGAAAGTCAGCCCCAGCATTTT
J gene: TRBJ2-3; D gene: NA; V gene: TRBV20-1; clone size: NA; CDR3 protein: CSARDRIASGDTQYF; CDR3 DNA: TGCAGTGCTAGAGATCGGATAGCGTCGGGAGATACGCAGTATTTT
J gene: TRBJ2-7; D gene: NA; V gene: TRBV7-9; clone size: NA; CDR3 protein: CASSQWTDRYEQYF; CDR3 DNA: TGTGCCAGCAGCCAATGGACGGATCGCTACGAGCAGTACTTC
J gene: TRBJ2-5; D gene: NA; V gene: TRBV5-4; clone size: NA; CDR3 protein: CASSLDRYQETQYF; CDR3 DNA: TGTGCCAGCAGCTTGGACAGATACCAAGAGACCCAGTACTTC